What follows is one T cell receptor beta chain and its context. The antigen remains unidentified. The data derive from a study of T cell clusters in autoimmune cytopenias. Germline loops: CDR1 LGHNA, CDR2 YSLEER. The CDR3 loop spans 16 amino acids. TRB amplification used roughly 250 ng of peripheral blood genomic DNA. One tube held mixed TRB-A and TRB-B primer pools for touch-down PCR. With the multiplex PCR reads reprocessed, TCRdb shows one record per CDR3 protein and no DNA. Seen in this sample are about 9,500 distinct CDR3 sequences; the ten most common clones hold just over 9%. Findings and limits, study-wide: TRB repertoire shifts in secondary cytopenia and chronic lymphocytic leukemia mostly reflected lymphoma, not autoimmunity. Comparing secondary cytopenia with chronic lymphocytic leukemia showed no cluster-lack signature, apparently masked by lymphoma repertoire. The T cell clusters were defined only in silico, without experimental functional validation.

The chain is built from TRBV4-3 and TRBJ2-1; absent DNA, TCRdb's TRBD2 call cannot be checked. Sequencing was done on a sample of peripheral blood. The TCR was taken from a human donor with an autoimmune cytopenia or autoimmune hepatitis (not recorded which). The CDR3 is CASSQEDRDEYNEQFF.